This T cell receptor beta chain was recorded in a study of T cell repertoires in ileal Crohn's disease. TCRdb's copy holds only in-frame clones and misses some; the assay was immunoSEQ multiplex PCR. The sample holds thousands of clones; around 95% are singletons and the top ten take 0.3% to 0.35%. The sample holds one count of this clone. Its antigen is undetermined. Findings of the study overall: Every patient over 26.8% clonality showed endoscopic recurrence.

Germline CDR1 is SGHDT and CDR2 is YYEEEE. This CDR3 contains 17 residues. V was clipped by 0 bases and J by 3 bases, with 18 bases between them. The chain combines TRBV5-6 with TRBJ1-1, with D hard to call. The sequencing input was ileal tissue. This TCR was recovered from an adult with Crohn's disease. The CDR3 here is CASSLEMGPPVHTEAFF. The CDR3 nucleotides read TGTGCCAGCAGCTTGGAAATGGGCCCCCCTGTGCACACTGAAGCTTTCTTT. The full variable domain, rest sourced from reference TRBV5-6 and TRBJ1-1, is DAGVTQSPTHLIKTRGQQVTLRCSPKSGHDTVSWYQQALGQGPQFIFQYYEEEERQRGNFPDRFSGHQFPNYSSELNVNALLLGDSALYLCASSLEMGPPVHTEAFFGQGTRLTVV.